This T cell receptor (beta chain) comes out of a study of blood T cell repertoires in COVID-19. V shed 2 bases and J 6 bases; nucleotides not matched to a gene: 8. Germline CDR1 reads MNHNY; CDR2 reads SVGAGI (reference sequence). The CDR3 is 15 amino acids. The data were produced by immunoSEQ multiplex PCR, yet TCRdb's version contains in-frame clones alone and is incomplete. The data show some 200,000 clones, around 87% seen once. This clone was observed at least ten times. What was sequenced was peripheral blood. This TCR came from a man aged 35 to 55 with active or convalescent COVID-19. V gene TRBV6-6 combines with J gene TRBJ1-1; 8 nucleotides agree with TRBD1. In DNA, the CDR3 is TGTGCCAGCAGTTACGGCAGGGGGCTCCCTGCTGAAGCTTTCTTT. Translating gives CASSYGRGLPAEAFF.